This TCR beta chain was retrieved from a study of T cell repertoires in cytomegalovirus infection. Study background: Indications of both CMV infection and matching HLA type were provided by public TCR beta signatures.

Study conclusions and caveats: CMV-specific TCR beta clonotypes restricted by HLA-C dominated the ex vivo response.

Notes on this clonotype: Its specificity is not known.

Germline CDR1 reads SGHAT; CDR2 reads FQNNGV. The CDR3 consists of 13 residues. Trimming cost V 5 bases and J 5 bases, with 12 bases left between them. TCRdb called the reads again in MiXCR, with one record for every CDR3 protein. The repertoire has 400,000 to 550,000 distinct CDR3 sequences, 11% of them found once; the top ten carry approximately 10%. V usage is TRBV11-2 and J usage is TRBJ1-2; D may be TRBD1 (5 bases). The TCR sequence derives from a human donor in good health (CMV status not recorded). Some clones in this sample may be carry-over from other donors' samples. Specimen: PBMCs. DNA for the CDR3: TGTGCCAGCAGCATAGCAGGGAAATATGGCTACACCTTC. Translated, it gives CASSIAGKYGYTF.